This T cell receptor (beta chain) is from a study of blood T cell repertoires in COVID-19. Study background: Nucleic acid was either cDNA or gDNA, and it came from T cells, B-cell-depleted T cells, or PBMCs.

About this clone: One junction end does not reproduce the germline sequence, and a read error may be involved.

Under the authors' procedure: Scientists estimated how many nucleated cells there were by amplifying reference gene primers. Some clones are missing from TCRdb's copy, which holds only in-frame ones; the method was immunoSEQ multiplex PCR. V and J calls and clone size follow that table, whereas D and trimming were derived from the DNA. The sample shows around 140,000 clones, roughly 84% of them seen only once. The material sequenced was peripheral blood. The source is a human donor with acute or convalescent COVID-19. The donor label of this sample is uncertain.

The CDR3 sequence: CASSPGTGGSYNEQFF. The CDR3 nucleotides are TGTGCTAGCAGCCCAGGGACAGGCGGGTCCTACAATGAGCAGTTCTTC. The rearrangement uses TRBV7-7 and TRBJ2-1; 8 bases fit TRBD1. The length of the CDR3 is 16 residues. The germline V gene has CDR1 SSHAT and CDR2 FNYEAQ (reference sequence).